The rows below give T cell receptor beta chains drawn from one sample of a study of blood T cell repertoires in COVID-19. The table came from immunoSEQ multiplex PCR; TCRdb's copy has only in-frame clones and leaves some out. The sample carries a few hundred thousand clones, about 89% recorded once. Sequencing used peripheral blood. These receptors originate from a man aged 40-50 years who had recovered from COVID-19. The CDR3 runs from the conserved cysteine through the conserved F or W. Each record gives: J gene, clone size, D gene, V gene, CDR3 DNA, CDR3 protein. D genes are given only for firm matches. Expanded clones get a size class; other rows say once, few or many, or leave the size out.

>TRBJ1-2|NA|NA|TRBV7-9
TGTGCCAGCAGCGGGGAGGGGTCCTCCTTCTATGGCTACACCTTC
CASSGEGSSFYGYTF
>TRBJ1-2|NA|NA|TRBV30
TGTGCCTGGACCCTGAGTTCGGGTTCCGGCTACACCTTC
CAWTLSSGSGYTF
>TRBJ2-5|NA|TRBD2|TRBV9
TGTGCCAGCAGCGTAAACCCGGGAGGGGAGGAGACCCAGTACTTC
CASSVNPGGEETQYF
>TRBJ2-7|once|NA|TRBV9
TGTGCCAGCAGCGTAGCGGGGAGCGGTTACGAGCAGTACTTC
CASSVAGSGYEQYF
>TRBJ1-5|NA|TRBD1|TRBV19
TGTGCCAGTAGTATGCCCCGGGACAGGGGTTATAGCAATCAGCCCCAGCATTTT
CASSMPRDRGYSNQPQHF
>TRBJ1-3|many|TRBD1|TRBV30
TGTGCCTGGAGTCCCCCGGACAGGGGTTATGGAAACACCATATATTTT
CAWSPPDRGYGNTIYF
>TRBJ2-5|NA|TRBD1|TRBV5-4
TGTGCCAGCAGCTTGTCAAGGGGGCTTCGCTCGGAGACCCAGTACTTC
CASSLSRGLRSETQYF
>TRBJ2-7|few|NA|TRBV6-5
TGTGCCAGCAGTTATGCACAGGGGGGGGCTTCTACGAAGCAGTACTTC
CASSYAQGGASTKQYF
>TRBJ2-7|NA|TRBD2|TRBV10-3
TGTGCCATCAGTGCGGGTAGCGGGGGGGGCCCCTACGAGCAGTACTTC
CAISAGSGGGPYEQYF
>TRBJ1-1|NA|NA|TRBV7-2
TGTGCCAGCAGCTTAGTAACGGACTTGGGCACTGAAGCTTTCTTT
CASSLVTDLGTEAFF
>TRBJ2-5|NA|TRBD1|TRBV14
TGTGCCAGCAGCACCTACAGGGGGCAAGAGACCCAGTACTTC
CASSTYRGQETQYF
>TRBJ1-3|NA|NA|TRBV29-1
TGCAGCGTTGAAGATCAGAAGCGGGGTTCTCGGAACACCATATATTTT
CSVEDQKRGSRNTIYF
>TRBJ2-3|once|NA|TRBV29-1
TGCAGCGTTGACAGGGGTAGCACAGATACGCAGTATTTT
CSVDRGSTDTQYF
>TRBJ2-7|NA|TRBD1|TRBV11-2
TGTGCCAGCAGCTTAGCCACAGGGGGCGGGTACGAGCAGTACTTC
CASSLATGGGYEQYF
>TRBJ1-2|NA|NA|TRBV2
TGTGCCAGCAGTGAAAGTAGACAATACACCTTC
CASSESRQYTF
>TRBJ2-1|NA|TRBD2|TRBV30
TGTGCCTGGAGTGGCCTAACTAGCGGGAGTTCCCTCTTC
CAWSGLTSGSSLF
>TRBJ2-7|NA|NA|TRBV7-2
TGTGCCAGCAGCCTAGGGGGGGGAACAACCTACGAGCAGTACTTC
CASSLGGGTTYEQYF
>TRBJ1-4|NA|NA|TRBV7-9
TGTGCCAGCAGCGGCTTTACAACTAATGAAAAACTGTTTTTT
CASSGFTTNEKLFF
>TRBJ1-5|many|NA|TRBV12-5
TGTGCTAGTGGGGAGGGCGGTCAGCCCCAGCATTTT
CASGEGGQPQHF
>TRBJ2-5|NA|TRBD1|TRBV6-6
TGTGCCAGCAGTACAAGCGGACAGGGGGCAGAGACCCAGTACTTC
CASSTSGQGAETQYF
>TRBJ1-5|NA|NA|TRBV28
TGTGCCAGCAGTTTAGGGGGCAGCAATCAGCCCCAGCATTTT
CASSLGGSNQPQHF
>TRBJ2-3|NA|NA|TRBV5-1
TGCGCCAGCAGCTTGGGTCAGGACAGAAACACAGATACGCAGTATTTT
CASSLGQDRNTDTQYF
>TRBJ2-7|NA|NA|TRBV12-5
TGTGCTAGTGGTTTGTCCGGGGGGCGCTACGAGCAGTACTTC
CASGLSGGRYEQYF
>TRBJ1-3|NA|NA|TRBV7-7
TGTGCCAGCAGCTTATCGGCAGGGGTAGGGAACACCATATATTTT
CASSLSAGVGNTIYF
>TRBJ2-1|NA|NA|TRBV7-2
TGTGCCAGCAGCCCTGGACTTCTCAATGAGCAGTTCTTC
CASSPGLLNEQFF
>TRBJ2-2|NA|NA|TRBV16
TGTGCCAGCAGCCAATCCGCAGGGAACACCGGGGAGCTGTTTTTT
CASSQSAGNTGELFF
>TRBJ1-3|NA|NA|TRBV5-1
TGCGCCAGCAGCCTGTGGGAGGCCAATTCTGGAAACACCATATATTTT
CASSLWEANSGNTIYF
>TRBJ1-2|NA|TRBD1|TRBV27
TGTGCCAGCAGATACTCCGGGACAGGGGTTGGCTACACCTTC
CASRYSGTGVGYTF
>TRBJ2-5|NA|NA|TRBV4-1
TGCGCCAGCAGCCAAGATCCTGGGGCGTGGGAGACCCAGTACTTC
CASSQDPGAWETQYF
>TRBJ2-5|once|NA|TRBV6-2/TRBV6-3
TGTGCCAGCAGTCTCACTGGGGGGTACCAAGAGACCCAGTACTTC
CASSLTGGYQETQYF
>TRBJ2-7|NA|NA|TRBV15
TGTGCCACCAGCTGGCCGAGACAGCGACTCTCCTACGAGCAGTACTTC
CATSWPRQRLSYEQYF
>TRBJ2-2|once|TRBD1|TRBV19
TGTGCCCCGGAGGGACAGGCTAACACCGGGGAGCTGTTTTTT
CAPEGQANTGELFF
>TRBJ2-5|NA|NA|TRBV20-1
TGCAGTGCTAGTCTCGACAGGCAAGAGACCCAGTACTTC
CSASLDRQETQYF
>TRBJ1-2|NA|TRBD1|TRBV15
TGTGCCACCAGCACCCCGGGACAGGCCTACTATGGCTACACCTTC
CATSTPGQAYYGYTF
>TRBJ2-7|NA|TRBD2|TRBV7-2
TGTGCCAGCAGTTCGGGACTAGCGGGTTACGAGCAGTACTTC
CASSSGLAGYEQYF
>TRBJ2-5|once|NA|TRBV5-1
TGCGCCAGCAGCTTGGCCTTCGGGCAAGAGACCCAGTACTTC
CASSLAFGQETQYF
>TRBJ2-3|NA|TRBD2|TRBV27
TGTGCCAGCAGTCGTTTCTTATTCGCGGGAGAAATAAGAGATACGCAGTATTTT
CASSRFLFAGEIRDTQYF
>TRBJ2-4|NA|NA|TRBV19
TGTGCCAGTGTGGACTGGGCCAAAAACATTCAGTACTTC
CASVDWAKNIQYF
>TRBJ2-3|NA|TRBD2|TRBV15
TGTGCCACCAGCAGAGACGGACTAGCGGGGGGGCCGGGCACAGATACGCAGTATTTT
CATSRDGLAGGPGTDTQYF
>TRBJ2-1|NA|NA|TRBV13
TGTGCCAGCAGCTTAGTGGGGGGGCCTTCGGATGAGCAGTTCTTC
CASSLVGGPSDEQFF
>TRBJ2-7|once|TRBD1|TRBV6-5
TGTGCCAGCGGGACAGGTCCCTCCTACGAGCAGTACTTC
CASGTGPSYEQYF
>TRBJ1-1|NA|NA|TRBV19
TGTGCCAGTAGTATTGCACAGGGTACTGAAGCTTTCTTT
CASSIAQGTEAFF
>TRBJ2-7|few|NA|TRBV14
TGTGCCAGCAGCCGGGACTCCGTATACGAGCAGTACTTC
CASSRDSVYEQYF
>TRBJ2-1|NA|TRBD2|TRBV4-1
TGCGCCAGCAGCCAACCGACTAGCGGGAGGATCGGTGAGCAGTTCTTC
CASSQPTSGRIGEQFF
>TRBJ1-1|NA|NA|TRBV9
TGTGCCAGCAGCGTAGGTCCTATGAACACTGAAGCTTTCTTT
CASSVGPMNTEAFF
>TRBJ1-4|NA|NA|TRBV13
TGTGCCAGCAGCTTCGGGTTTGGAAATGAAAAACTGTTTTTT
CASSFGFGNEKLFF
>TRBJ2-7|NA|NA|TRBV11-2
TGTGCCAGCAGCCCCAGGGTTCGGGAGCAGTACTTC
CASSPRVREQYF
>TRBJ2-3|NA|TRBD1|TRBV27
TGTGCCAGCTGGACAGGGGCAGATACGCAGTATTTT
CASWTGADTQYF
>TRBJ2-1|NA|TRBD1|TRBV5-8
TGTGCCAGCAGCTTGGGACTAAGGTCAGGGGGTTTTAATGAGCAGTTCTTC
CASSLGLRSGGFNEQFF
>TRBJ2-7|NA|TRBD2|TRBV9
TGTGCCAGCAGCGTAGGGACTAGCAGGACCTACGAGCAGTACTTC
CASSVGTSRTYEQYF
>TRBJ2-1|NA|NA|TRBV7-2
TGTGCCAGCAGCTTAGGGACTAATGTGAACAATGAGCAGTTCTTC
CASSLGTNVNNEQFF
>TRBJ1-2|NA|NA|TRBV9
TGTGCCAGCGAGCCCTTCTATGGCTACACCTTC
CASEPFYGYTF
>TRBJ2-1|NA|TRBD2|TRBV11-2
TGTGCCAGCAGCCTGGGGGGACTAGCGGGAGATAGGCAGTTCTTC
CASSLGGLAGDRQFF
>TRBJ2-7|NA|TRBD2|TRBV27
TGTGCCAGCAGATACACTAGCGGGAGTGCCTACGAGCAGTACTTC
CASRYTSGSAYEQYF
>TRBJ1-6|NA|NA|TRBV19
TGTGCCAGTAGTACCCGACAGAGAATTTCACCCCTCCACTTT
CASSTRQRISPLHF